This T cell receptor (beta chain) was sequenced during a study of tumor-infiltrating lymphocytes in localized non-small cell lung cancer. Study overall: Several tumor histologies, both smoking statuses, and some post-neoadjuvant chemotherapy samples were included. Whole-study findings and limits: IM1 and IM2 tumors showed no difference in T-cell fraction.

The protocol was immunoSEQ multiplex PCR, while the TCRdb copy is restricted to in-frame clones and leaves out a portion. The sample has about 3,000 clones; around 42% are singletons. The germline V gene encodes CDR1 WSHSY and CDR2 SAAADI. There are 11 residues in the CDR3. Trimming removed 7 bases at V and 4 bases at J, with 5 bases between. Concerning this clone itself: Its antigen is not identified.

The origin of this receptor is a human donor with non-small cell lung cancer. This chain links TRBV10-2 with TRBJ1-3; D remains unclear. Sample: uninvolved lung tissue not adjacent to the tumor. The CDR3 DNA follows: TGCGCCAGCAACGGCGGAAACACCATATATTTT. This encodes CASNGGNTIYF.